Listed below are T cell receptor beta chains from one sample, sequenced in a study of T cells in Graves' hyperthyroidism and ophthalmopathy. TCRdb re-called the multiplex PCR reads with MiXCR, one entry per CDR3 protein. The sample shows some 370,000 distinct CDR3 sequences, over 13% of them seen only once. Specimen: blood. Every receptor here comes from a man aged 50 or older with Graves' ophthalmopathy. CDR3s include the opening cysteine and the closing phenylalanine or tryptophan. A D gene is named only where the DNA matches it firmly. Rows may omit the clone size; those that give it use once, few, many or a size class.

D: TRBD1; V: TRBV27; size: NA; length: 16; J: TRBJ1-1; CDR3: CASRTLAGQGNTEAFF; DNA: TGTGCCAGCAGAACCCTGGCGGGACAGGGGAACACTGAAGCTTTCTTT
D: TRBD1; V: TRBV27; size: many; length: 13; J: TRBJ1-1; CDR3: CASRRLDRLEAFF; DNA: TGTGCCAGCAGACGTCTGGACAGGCTTGAAGCTTTCTTT
D: TRBD2; V: TRBV27; size: NA; length: 15; J: TRBJ2-1; CDR3: CASTVGSSGYNEQFF; DNA: TGTGCCAGCACCGTGGGGTCTAGCGGGTACAATGAGCAGTTCTTC
D: NA; V: TRBV11-2; size: many; length: 17; J: TRBJ2-1; CDR3: CASSRLLAAETYNEQFF; DNA: TGTGCCAGCAGCCGCCTGCTAGCTGCGGAGACCTACAATGAGCAGTTCTTC
D: TRBD1; V: TRBV5-6; size: few; length: 14; J: TRBJ1-1; CDR3: CASSLETGDFEAFF; DNA: TGTGCCAGCAGCTTGGAAACAGGGGACTTTGAAGCTTTCTTT
D: TRBD2; V: TRBV5-6; size: many; length: 17; J: TRBJ2-3; CDR3: CASSFGLAGTGTDTQYF; DNA: TGTGCCAGCAGCTTCGGACTAGCGGGCACCGGCACAGATACGCAGTATTTT
D: TRBD2; V: TRBV29-1; size: many; length: 18; J: TRBJ2-3; CDR3: CSVGSWASGGRGTDTQYF; DNA: TGCAGCGTTGGGTCGTGGGCTAGCGGAGGGAGGGGCACAGATACGCAGTATTTT
D: NA; V: TRBV27; size: many; length: 15; J: TRBJ2-7; CDR3: CASSLVTPQIHEQYF; DNA: TGTGCCAGCAGTTTAGTGACTCCCCAAATCCACGAGCAGTACTTC
D: NA; V: TRBV6-1; size: NA; length: 11; J: TRBJ1-6; CDR3: CASQWRPPLHF; DNA: TGTGCCAGCCAGTGGCGGCCCCCCCTCCACTTT
D: NA; V: TRBV25-1; size: few; length: 14; J: TRBJ2-2; CDR3: CASSLTGFTGELFF; DNA: TGTGCCAGCAGCCTGACAGGTTTCACCGGGGAGCTGTTTTTT
D: TRBD2; V: TRBV20-1; size: NA; length: 11; J: TRBJ2-5; CDR3: CSVAGGETQYF; DNA: TGCAGTGTGGCGGGAGGAGAGACCCAGTACTTC
D: NA; V: TRBV27; size: NA; length: 13; J: TRBJ2-7; CDR3: CASSRDPSYEQYF; DNA: TGTGCCAGCAGCCGGGACCCGTCCTACGAGCAGTACTTC
D: NA; V: TRBV2; size: many; length: 16; J: TRBJ2-1; CDR3: CASNGRRKGSYNEQFF; DNA: TGTGCCAGCAACGGACGAAGGAAGGGCTCCTACAATGAGCAGTTCTTC